This T cell receptor beta chain was obtained from a study of identical twins. General study findings and limits: The degree of excess twin sharing was weaker in beta out-of-frame sequences. The study found excess low generation probability among twin-shared out-of-frame alpha sequences.

Germline V CDR1 and CDR2: ENHRY, SYGVKD. The CDR3 has 19 amino acids. V lost 5 bases to trimming and J lost 5 bases; unmatched junction nucleotides: 14. To note about this clonotype: Its specificity is not known.

Unique molecular identifiers were in the cDNA, with template-switch universal primer binding. TCRdb re-called the 5' RACE reads with MiXCR, one entry per CDR3 protein. The sample lists 460,000 or so distinct CDR3 sequences; 13% to 15% were seen once. These records were also assigned to another study, of yellow fever vaccine responses in identical twins. According to that study: Among the twins, the vaccine T cell response reportedly seemed partly convergent and partly personalized.

The clonotype originates from a woman under 30 in good health. The V and J genes are TRBV10-3 and TRBJ2-5; 16 bases are shared with TRBD2. Material for sequencing was CD4+ T cells sorted from blood. The CDR3 DNA is TGTGCCATCAGTCCTACCTCGGGACTAGCGGGAGGGCCTAGGGAGACCCAGTACTTC. Residues: CAISPTSGLAGGPRETQYF.